This TCR beta chain was sequenced for a study of cytomegalovirus exposure and HLA in healthy donors. 60 Vbeta and 13 Jbeta primers were used in PCR. Clones were read by immunoSEQ multiplex PCR, and TCRdb kept only the in-frame ones, dropping some. The top ten hold 5% to 7% of the sample, which has under 100,000 clones, around 79% seen once. Sequenced: PBMCs. This receptor was taken from a man aged 18 to 29 in good health and CMV-seropositive.

The CDR3 sequence is CASSQGLGLNTEAFF. In DNA form, the CDR3 reads TGTGCCAGCAGCCAAGGGCTGGGCTTGAACACTGAAGCTTTCTTT. The chain has TRBV4-2 and TRBJ1-1; D is unclear. This CDR3 contains 15 residues. Germline V lookup: CDR1 LGHNA, CDR2 YNFKEQ. V lost 1 base, J lost 0 bases, and 9 bases lay in between.